The next 8 T cell receptor beta chains were all read from a single sample in a study of shared clonotypes between healthy human individuals. Naive CD8 cells lacked CD45RO, underwent positive selection for CCR7 and left out terminally differentiated effector memory CD45RA+ cells. The method was immunoSEQ multiplex PCR; TCRdb's version includes in-frame clones alone and lacks a portion of them. The table shows almost 700,000 clones, with 92% occurring only once. The specimen sequenced was naive CD8+ T cells sorted from blood. All receptors come from a man in his thirties or forties in good health.

This chain connects TRBV30 to TRBJ1-5; D is possibly TRBD1 (6 bases). This CDR3 spans 14 amino acids. Trimming removed 0 bases from V and 6 bases from J, with 12 bases in between. Germline assignment: CDR1 GTSNPN and CDR2 SVGIG (reference sequence). The CDR3 region has the DNA TGTGCCTGGAGTGTCTTCGGGGGCAGTCAGCCCCAGCATTTT. Its protein is CAWSVFGGSQPQHF.

The V call is TRBV14, the J call TRBJ2-7; D unclear. CDR1 is SGHDN, CDR2 FVKESK, per germline. Trimming cost V 6 bases and J 3 bases, with 21 bases left between them. This CDR3 has 16 amino acids. The CDR3 DNA reads as TGTGCCAGCAGTCCACTTAGCAATAACCAGATCTACGAGCAGTACTTC. Its protein is CASSPLSNNQIYEQYF. Using reference TRBV14 and TRBJ2-7 for the parts outside the CDR3, the full variable domain is EAGVTQFPSHSVIEKGQTVTLRCDPISGHDNLYWYRRVMGKEIKFLLHFVKESKQDESGMPNNRFLAERTGGTYSTLKVQPAELEDSGVYFCASSPLSNNQIYEQYFGPGTRLTVT.

The J gene is TRBJ2-3, the V gene TRBV5-5, with D possibly matching TRBD1 (6 bases). The germline V gene has CDR1 SGHKS and CDR2 YYEKEE (reference sequence). With 7 bases removed from V and 5 bases from J, the gap between germline ends came to 11 bases. This CDR3 is built from 12 residues. The CDR3 DNA reads TGTGCCAGCGGGGACATTCGAGATACGCAGTATTTT. Protein: CASGDIRDTQYF.

This clone was seen a single time. The chain employs TRBV10-2 and TRBJ2-3, with D possibly being TRBD2 (7 bases). This CDR3 is built from 17 residues. Germline values: CDR1 WSHSY, CDR2 SAAADI. The V end lost 1 base, the J end lost 5 bases, and 19 bases lay between the germline ends. CDR3 sequence: CASSEWGAGDLGDTQYF. CDR3 nucleotide sequence: TGCGCCAGCAGTGAGTGGGGGGCGGGAGACTTGGGAGATACGCAGTATTTT.

This clone occurred a few times. The chain links TRBV9 to TRBJ2-5; perhaps D is TRBD1 or TRBD2 (6 bases each). With 4 bases removed from V and 6 bases from J, the gap between germline ends came to 19 bases. The CDR3 loop spans 15 amino acids. Germline CDR1 is SGDLS and CDR2 is YYNGEE. CDR3 sequence (DNA): TGTGCCAGCAGCTTAAGGGGGGTATTTCGAAAGACCCAGTACTTC. As protein: CASSLRGVFRKTQYF.

The chain joins TRBV7-3 to TRBJ2-6, with 7 bases matching TRBD1. Germline lookup yields CDR1 SGHTA and CDR2 FQGTGA. With 2 bases clipped from V and 1 base from J, the junction kept 14 bases outside the gene matches. CDR3 length equals 20 residues. The CDR3 protein is CASSLGSRQGLGSGANVLTF. CDR3 coding DNA: TGTGCCAGCAGCTTAGGGTCTCGACAGGGTTTGGGATCTGGGGCCAACGTCCTGACTTTC. Together with reference TRBV7-3 and TRBJ2-6, the CDR3 gives the full variable domain: GAGVSQTPSNKVTEKGKYVELRCDPISGHTALYWYRQSLGQGPEFLIYFQGTGAADDSGLPNDRFFAVRPEGSVSTLKIQRTERGDSAVYLCASSLGSRQGLGSGANVLTFGAGSRLTVL.

This clone has more than one count but fewer than ten. The V call is TRBV29-1, the J call TRBJ2-7; 7 positions match TRBD1. The CDR3 has 13 residues. With V trimmed by 7 bases and J by 0 bases, 6 bases remained unmatched. The germline V gene encodes CDR1 SQVTM and CDR2 ANQGSEA. CDR3 DNA sequence: TGCAGCGCCCGGGACAGAACCTCCTACGAGCAGTACTTC. Amino acids: CSARDRTSYEQYF.

The rearrangement links TRBV10-3 to TRBJ2-7; D ambiguous. The CDR3 extends over 13 amino acids. Germline V gene lookup returns CDR1 ENHRY and CDR2 SYGVKD. The V gene lost 2 bases and the J gene lost 3 bases, with 8 bases spanning the gap. CDR3 DNA sequence: TGTGCCATCAGTGAGCACAGTTTCTACGAGCAGTACTTC. It specifies CAISEHSFYEQYF.